Presented here are 19 T cell receptor beta chains from one specimen sequenced in a study of cytotoxic CD8 clonotypes in ibrutinib-treated CLL. The repertoire was sequenced with immunoSEQ multiplex PCR; TCRdb's copy has only in-frame clones and lacks some. The sample yields around 130,000 clones, around 80% seen once. Specimen: PBMCs, collected after 24 months of ibrutinib treatment. Receptors originate from a human donor with chronic lymphocytic leukemia.

This chain joins TRBV4-3 and TRBJ1-2; weak D call: TRBD1 (5 bases). Germline lookup yields CDR1 LGHNA and CDR2 YSLEER. This CDR3 is 16 amino acids long. V was shortened by 0 bases and J by 6 bases, with 17 bases between the two germline ends. The CDR3 spells CASSQDRRGEGDGYTF. CDR3 in DNA: TGCGCCAGCAGCCAAGATCGTAGAGGGGAGGGTGATGGCTACACCTTC.

The chain is built from TRBV10-3 and TRBJ1-4; D might be TRBD1 (6 bases). The CDR3 runs 14 residues. CDR1 and CDR2 from the germline V gene are ENHRY and SYGVKD. Trimming stripped 6 bases from V and 3 bases from J, with 11 bases between. CDR3 DNA sequence: TGTGCCATCAGAGGGACATTGGCTAATGAAAAACTGTTTTTT. Its protein is CAIRGTLANEKLFF.

This rearrangement joins TRBV7-2 to TRBJ1-5; 7 positions agree with TRBD1. This CDR3 comprises 16 residues. Per germline, CDR1 SGHTA and CDR2 FQGNSA. Trimming removed 5 bases from V and 3 bases from J; junction bases left unmatched: 10. This chain's CDR3 is CASSGQGGPDNQPQHF. DNA of the CDR3: TGTGCCAGCAGCGGCCAGGGGGGACCCGACAATCAGCCCCAGCATTTT.

The rearrangement joins TRBV19 to TRBJ2-3, with D tentatively TRBD1 (5 bases). The V and J ends lost 6 bases and 0 bases respectively, with 10 bases between them. Germline-derived CDR1 and CDR2 are LNHDA and SQIVND (reference sequence). This CDR3 region has 14 residues. Here the CDR3 DNA reads TGTGCCAGTAGCCCAGACAGTAGCACAGATACGCAGTATTTT. This gives the protein CASSPDSSTDTQYF.

This chain connects TRBV5-5 to TRBJ2-7, with D perhaps TRBD1 (6 bases). The CDR3 loop spans 16 amino acids. Between the trimmed V and J ends, which lost 0 bases and 1 base, there was a span of 14 bases. CDR1 SGHKS and CDR2 YYEKEE come from the germline V gene (reference sequence). In DNA form, the CDR3 reads TGTGCCAGCAGCTTGGGTGCAGGGGACCTTTCCTACGAGCAGTACTTC. Translated, it gives CASSLGAGDLSYEQYF.

This clone occurred a few times. The CDR3 reads CASSPPGELQPQHF. CDR3 nucleotides: TGTGCCAGCAGTCCGCCGGGGGAACTTCAGCCCCAGCATTTT. V is TRBV28 and J is TRBJ1-5, with D tentatively TRBD1 (5 bases). Trimming left V 5 bases short and J 6 bases short, with 14 bases between. CDR1 and CDR2 from the germline V gene are MDHEN and SYDVKM. The CDR3 has 14 residues.

The J gene is TRBJ2-1, the V gene TRBV7-8; perhaps TRBD2 as D (6 bases). V gave up 2 bases and J gave up 3 bases, with 8 bases separating them. Germline loops: CDR1 SGHVS, CDR2 FQNEAQ. The CDR3 runs to 14 residues. The CDR3 region has the DNA TGTGCCAGCAGCTTAAAGCGGGTCTACAATGAGCAGTTCTTC. Translating gives CASSLKRVYNEQFF.

This chain uses TRBV28 with TRBJ2-1; D remains unclear. Germline CDR1 is MDHEN and CDR2 is SYDVKM. Trimming cost V 6 bases and J 3 bases, with 0 bases left between them. CDR3 length: 10 residues. The CDR3 DNA reads TGTGCCAGCAGCTACAATGAGCAGTTCTTC. Its translation: CASSYNEQFF.

The V gene is TRBV10-3, the J gene TRBJ1-1; no reliable D call. V was trimmed by 4 bases and J by 7 bases, leaving 13 bases between them. Germline CDR1 reads ENHRY; CDR2 reads SYGVKD. The CDR3 length is 13 residues. CDR3 bases: TGTGCCATCAGTGTAAAGGGCCAAAATGAAGCTTTCTTT. Translation: CAISVKGQNEAFF.

This sequence joins TRBV27 and TRBJ1-3; 7 bases map to TRBD1. The CDR3 spans 15 residues. Germline trimming cut 5 bases from V and 1 base from J; bases unmatched to any gene: 5. The germline V gene encodes CDR1 MNHEY and CDR2 SMNVEV (reference sequence). Here the CDR3 DNA reads TGTGCCAGCAGTGCGCAGACAGGGTCTGGAAACACCATATATTTT. Translated, it gives CASSAQTGSGNTIYF.

The chain joins TRBV20-1 to TRBJ2-1; possible D gene TRBD1, 6 bases. This CDR3 has 11 amino acids. V was clipped by 8 bases and J by 10 bases, with 15 bases between them. Germline CDR1 is DFQATT and CDR2 is SNEGSKA (reference sequence). CDR3 region: CSSYRVGEQFF. Here the CDR3 DNA reads TGCAGTTCCTACAGGGTTGGGGAGCAGTTCTTC.

The genes are TRBV28 and TRBJ1-2; 9 nucleotides match TRBD1. Trimming at V came to 7 bases and at J to 7 bases, leaving 4 bases not matched to a gene. The germline V gene has CDR1 MDHEN and CDR2 SYDVKM. The CDR3 loop spans 12 amino acids. CDR3 DNA: TGTGCCAGCATAGGGACAGGGAGTGGCTACACCTTC. Translated, it gives CASIGTGSGYTF.

This sequence joins TRBV27 and TRBJ1-5, with D unclear. Trimming cost V 5 bases and J 7 bases, with 12 bases left between them. The CDR3 spans 13 residues. CDR1 and CDR2 (germline): MNHEY, SMNVEV (reference sequence). The CDR3 bases are TGTGCCAGCAGTGCAACTTTATGGCAGCCCCAGCATTTT. Its protein is CASSATLWQPQHF.

The genes are TRBV19 and TRBJ1-5, with D hard to call. Deletions cut 5 bases from V and 6 bases from J, with 8 bases between. The CDR3 spans 12 residues. Germline CDR1 LNHDA, CDR2 SQIVND (reference sequence). CDR3 loop: CASSVVGQPQHF. CDR3 sequence (DNA): TGTGCCAGTAGTGTCGTCGGTCAGCCCCAGCATTTT. Filled out from reference TRBV19 and TRBJ1-5, the complete variable domain reads DGGITQSPKYLFRKEGQNVTLSCEQNLNHDAMYWYRQDPGQGLRLIYYSQIVNDFQKGDIAEGYSVSREKKESFPLTVTSAQKNPTAFYLCASSVVGQPQHFGDGTRLSIL.

This chain joins TRBV6-7 and TRBJ1-4; D remains ambiguous. TRBV6-7 is given ORF status, its function remaining uncertain. The length of the CDR3 is 15 residues. V was shortened by 6 bases and J by 8 bases, with 19 bases between the two germline ends. The CDR3 sequence: CASRGRINVGEKLFF. The CDR3, as DNA: TGTGCCAGCAGGGGCAGGATAAACGTAGGGGAAAAACTGTTTTTT.

This clone was counted only a few times. CDR3 region: CASSDMYSPLHF. Here the CDR3 DNA reads TGTGCCAGTAGTGACATGTATTCACCCCTCCACTTT. The V and J genes are TRBV19 and TRBJ1-6; no clear D gene. Germline lookup yields CDR1 LNHDA and CDR2 SQIVND (reference sequence). V dropped 5 bases and J dropped 8 bases, with 7 bases sitting between them. This CDR3 has 12 residues.

This CDR3 is CASTLRRDRLFTNYGYTF. The CDR3 DNA sequence: TGTGCCAGTACCCTGAGGAGGGACAGGCTCTTCACTAACTATGGCTACACCTTC. The V and J genes are TRBV19 and TRBJ1-2, with TRBD1 identical over 8 bases. CDR1 is LNHDA, CDR2 SQIVND, per germline (reference sequence). The V gene end was trimmed by 7 bases and the J gene end by 0 bases; junction bases not matched to a gene: 16. This CDR3 is 18 amino acids long.

The CDR3 sequence: CASSPGTEAYEQYF. CDR3 nucleotides: TGTGCCAGCTCACCCGGGACAGAAGCCTACGAGCAGTACTTC. The chain employs TRBV18 and TRBJ2-7, with 7 bases aligning to TRBD1. The J segment lost 2 bases and the V segment lost 3 bases, leaving 4 bases of the junction unmatched. Germline V CDR1 and CDR2: KGHSH, LQKENI. The CDR3 has 14 residues.

V and J are TRBV7-8 and TRBJ2-7, with D possibly TRBD1 on 5 matching bases. The ends were cut back, 1 base at V and 6 bases at J, with 13 bases in the middle. This CDR3 spans 14 amino acids. CDR1 SGHVS and CDR2 FQNEAQ come from the germline V gene. The CDR3 DNA is TGTGCCAGCAGCTTAGAGGGCAGGGTTGGCGAGCAGTACTTC. Its translation is CASSLEGRVGEQYF.